The 5 T cell receptor beta chains reported below all come from one sample, sequenced in a study of blood T cell repertoires in COVID-19. Some clones are missing from TCRdb's copy, which holds only in-frame ones; the method was immunoSEQ multiplex PCR. The sample contains some 250,000 clones, approximately 84% of which appear only once. The sequenced sample was PBMCs or T cells enriched from blood (not recorded which). These receptor sequences come from a woman aged 40 to 49 with acute COVID-19.

This clone has a handful of counts. This chain joins TRBV7-3 and TRBJ1-2, with D possibly matching TRBD1 (6 bases). V was trimmed by 5 bases and J by 4 bases, leaving 11 bases between them. Germline-derived CDR1 and CDR2 are SGHTA and FQGTGA. This CDR3 comprises 13 residues. The CDR3 loop reads CASSPGTSYGYTF. CDR3 bases: TGTGCCAGCAGCCCTGGGACAAGCTATGGCTACACCTTC.

The V call is TRBV5-5, the J call TRBJ1-4; no firm D call. Germline values: CDR1 SGHKS, CDR2 YYEKEE (reference sequence). The CDR3 is 15 residues long. V was trimmed by 0 bases and J by 0 bases, leaving 6 bases between them. The CDR3, as DNA: TGTGCCAGCAGCTTGGTGGCAGCAACTAATGAAAAACTGTTTTTT. It encodes CASSLVAATNEKLFF. Full variable domain (outside the CDR3, taken from reference TRBV5-5 and TRBJ1-4): DAGVTQSPTHLIKTRGQQVTLRCSPISGHKSVSWYQQVLGQGPQFIFQYYEKEERGRGNFPDRFSARQFPNYSSELNVNALLLGDSALYLCASSLVAATNEKLFFGSGTQLSVL.

This chain joins TRBV12-5 and TRBJ2-7; 8 bases agree with TRBD1. The germline gives CDR1 LGHNT, CDR2 FRNRAP. The CDR3 contains 16 residues. V trimming: 0 bases; J trimming: 7 bases; junction bases outside the gene matches: 11. The CDR3 bases are TGTGCTAGTGGTTTGGTAGTTCGGGCAGGGGGCGGAGAGCAGTACTTC. Translating gives CASGLVVRAGGGEQYF.

Here the CDR3 reads CASSRDSEADTQYF. CDR3 nucleotide sequence: TGCGCCAGCAGCCGGGACAGTGAGGCGGATACGCAGTATTTT. The rearrangement links TRBV5-1 to TRBJ2-3; TRBD1 matches 7 bases. This CDR3 contains 14 residues. CDR1 and CDR2 (germline): SGHRS, YFSETQ. The trim removed 4 bases at V and 6 bases at J, leaving 8 bases unmatched. Complete variable domain (other parts from reference TRBV5-1 and TRBJ2-3): KAGVTQTPRYLIKTRGQQVTLSCSPISGHRSVSWYQQTPGQGLQFLFEYFSETQRNKGNFPGRFSGRQFSNSRSEMNVSTLELGDSALYLCASSRDSEADTQYFGPGTRLTVL.

The CDR3 region is CASSLVRTGENTEAFF. For the CDR3, the DNA is TGCGCCAGCAGCTTGGTCAGGACAGGGGAGAACACTGAAGCTTTCTTT. The chain recombines TRBV5-1 with TRBJ1-1, with 9 bases aligning to TRBD1. Germline trimming cut 0 bases from V and 1 base from J; bases unmatched to any gene: 4. CDR3 length: 16 amino acids. Germline loops: CDR1 SGHRS, CDR2 YFSETQ.